The present entry profiles one TCR beta chain with its context. Its antigen is still unknown. Produced via immunoSEQ multiplex PCR; TCRdb's table is partial and in-frame only. There are approximately 66,000 clones in the sample; approximately 90% occur only once, and about 6.3% lies in the top ten. This sample was included in a study of OX40 agonist ivuxolimab in advanced cancers. Findings and limits, study-wide: Some of the lowest clonal expansion was seen in partial responders at 0.1-3.0 mg/kg.

The V end lost 4 bases, the J end lost 3 bases, and 25 bases lay between the germline ends. Germline V gene data show CDR1 as SEHNR and CDR2 as FQNEAQ (reference sequence). The CDR3 is made up of 18 amino acids. The receptor comes from an adult with an advanced solid tumor such as melanoma, head and neck, liver or kidney cancer. This material consisted of CD4+ or CD8+ T cells sorted from blood, taken in a trial of the OX40 agonist ivuxolimab. This chain joins TRBV7-9 and TRBJ2-7; D might be TRBD1 or TRBD2, each matching 5 bases. The CDR3 DNA reads as TGTGCCAGCAGCTCCCAACAAGTATCAGGGAGCACTAGCTACGAGCAGTACTTC. It encodes CASSSQQVSGSTSYEQYF. The variable domain in full, with the rest retrieved from reference TRBV7-9 and TRBJ2-7, is DTGVSQNPRHKITKRGQNVTFRCDPISEHNRLYWYRQTLGQGPEFLTYFQNEAQLEKSRLLSDRFSAERPKGSFSTLEIQRTEQGDSAMYLCASSSQQVSGSTSYEQYFGPGTRLTVT.